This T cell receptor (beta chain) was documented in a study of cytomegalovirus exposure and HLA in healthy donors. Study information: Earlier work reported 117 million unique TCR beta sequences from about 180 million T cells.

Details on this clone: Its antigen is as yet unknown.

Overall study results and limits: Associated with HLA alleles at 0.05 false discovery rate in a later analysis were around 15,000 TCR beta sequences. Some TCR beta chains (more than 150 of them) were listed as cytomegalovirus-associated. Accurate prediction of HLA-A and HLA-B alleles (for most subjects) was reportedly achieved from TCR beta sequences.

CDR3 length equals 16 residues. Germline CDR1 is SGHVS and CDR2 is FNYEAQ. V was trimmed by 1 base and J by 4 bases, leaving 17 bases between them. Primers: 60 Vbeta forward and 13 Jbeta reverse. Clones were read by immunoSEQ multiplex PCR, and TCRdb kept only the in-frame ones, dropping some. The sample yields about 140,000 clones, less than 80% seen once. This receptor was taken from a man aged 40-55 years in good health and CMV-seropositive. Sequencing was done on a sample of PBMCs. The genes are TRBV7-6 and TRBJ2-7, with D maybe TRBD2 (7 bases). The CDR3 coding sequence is TGTGCCAGCAGCTTAGACCTGGGGGAGGGGGAGTACGAGCAGTACTTC. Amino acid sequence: CASSLDLGEGEYEQYF.